This section outlines one TCR beta chain sequence together with its context. Antigen: not known. This sample is drawn from a study of identical twins. General study results and limits: Out-of-frame alpha sequences that twins shared showed excess low generation probability. Researchers caution that invariant MAIT and iNKT cells could partly confound zero-insertion analyses.

Trimming shortened V by 1 base and J by 2 bases, and 14 bases separated the two germline ends. Germline values: CDR1 MGHDK, CDR2 SYGVNS. This CDR3 contains 16 residues. Healthy Caucasian individuals made up all the donors. Each CDR3 protein is one row after TCRdb ran MiXCR on the 5' RACE reads. Here the sample spans about 260,000 distinct CDR3 sequences, roughly 7% being singletons. This same sample was also taken into another study, of yellow fever vaccine responses in identical twins.

The TCR sequence derives from a woman between 18 and 30 years old in good health. The source material was memory (CD45RO+) T cells sorted from blood. The V call is TRBV25-1, the J call TRBJ2-5; D is uncertain. The CDR3 sequence: CASSELGASSQETQYF. The CDR3 nucleotides read TGTGCCAGCAGTGAATTGGGCGCCAGTTCGCAAGAGACCCAGTACTTC.